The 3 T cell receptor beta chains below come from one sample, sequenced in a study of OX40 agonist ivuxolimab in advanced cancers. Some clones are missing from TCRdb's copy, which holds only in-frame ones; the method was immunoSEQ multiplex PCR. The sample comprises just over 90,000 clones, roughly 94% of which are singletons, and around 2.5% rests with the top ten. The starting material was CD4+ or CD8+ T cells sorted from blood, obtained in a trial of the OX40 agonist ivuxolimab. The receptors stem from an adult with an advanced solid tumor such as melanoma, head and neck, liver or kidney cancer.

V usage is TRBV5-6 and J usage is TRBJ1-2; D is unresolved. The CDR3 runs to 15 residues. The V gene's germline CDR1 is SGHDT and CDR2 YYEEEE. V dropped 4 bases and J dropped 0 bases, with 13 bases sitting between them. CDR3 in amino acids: CASSMSLQPNYGYTF. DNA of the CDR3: TGTGCCAGCAGCATGAGTCTCCAGCCTAACTATGGCTACACCTTC. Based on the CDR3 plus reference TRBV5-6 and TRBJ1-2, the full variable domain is DAGVTQSPTHLIKTRGQQVTLRCSPKSGHDTVSWYQQALGQGPQFIFQYYEEEERQRGNFPDRFSGHQFPNYSSELNVNALLLGDSALYLCASSMSLQPNYGYTFGSGTRLTVV.

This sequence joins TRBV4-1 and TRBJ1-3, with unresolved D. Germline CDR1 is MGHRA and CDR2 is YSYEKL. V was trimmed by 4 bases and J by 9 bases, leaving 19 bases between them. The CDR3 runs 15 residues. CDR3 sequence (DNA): TGCGCCAGCAGCCGTCAGAAGTTTTTCCACACCACCATATATTTT. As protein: CASSRQKFFHTTIYF.

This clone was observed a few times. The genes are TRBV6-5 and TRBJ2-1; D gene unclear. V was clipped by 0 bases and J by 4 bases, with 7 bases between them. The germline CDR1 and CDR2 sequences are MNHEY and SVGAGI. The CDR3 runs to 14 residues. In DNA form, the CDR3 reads TGTGCCAGCAGTTACTCGAGCACTTACAATGAGCAGTTCTTC. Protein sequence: CASSYSSTYNEQFF.